This TCR beta chain was sequenced in a study of T-cell reconstitution after alpha-beta-depleted transplantation in children. CDR1 is MNHEY and CDR2 is SVGAGI in the germline V gene. CDR3 length: 16 residues. The V end was cut by 0 bases, the J end by 0 bases, with 10 bases between. Findings of the study overall: Newly produced T cells mostly provided counts and TCRbeta diversity after one year, as hyperexpanded clones declined. In patients about two months after transplant, alpha-beta T cells reportedly arose from several hundred expanded graft clones. There were some patients whose high TCRbeta diversity at day 60 came from surviving recipient T cells and thymic progenitors.

Unique molecular identifiers were incorporated during preparation of the TCRbeta library. TCRdb re-called the PCR reads with MiXCR, one entry per CDR3 protein. Here the sample spans about 400,000 distinct CDR3 sequences, 15% to 20% being singletons. With regard to this clonotype: Its target is unknown.

The sequenced sample was PBMCs, mostly from graft donor cells, obtained 360 days after TCRalphabeta/CD19-depleted stem cell transplant. The V gene is TRBV6-5, the J gene TRBJ2-3; D is uncertain. This clonotype was obtained from a boy under three years old who had a stem cell transplant for Wiskott-Aldrich syndrome, so the T cells may come from the graft donor. CDR3 DNA: TGTGCCAGCAGTTACTCGATGGGCCTAAGCACAGATACGCAGTATTTT. This translates into CASSYSMGLSTDTQYF.